The 25 T cell receptor beta chains given below trace back to one sample, sequenced in a study of blood T cells in healthy people across ages. Primers used in a second PCR of about 6 to 12 cycles were a sample-barcoded 5' primer and a J-beta primer mix. TCRdb re-derived calls from the 5' RACE reads in MiXCR, one entry per CDR3 protein. The table lists hundreds of thousands of distinct CDR3 sequences, around a fifth of them singletons. The sample was blood. The origin of the receptors is a man between 65 and 85 years old in good health.

This rearrangement joins TRBV12-3 or TRBV12-4 to TRBJ1-6; 7 nucleotides agree with TRBD1. After removal of 6 bases from V and 10 bases from J, the junction contained 9 bases not matched to a gene. This CDR3 is built from 14 residues. The CDR3 protein is CASRSGTVRSPLHF. CDR3 DNA sequence: TGTGCCAGCAGATCCGGGACAGTGAGATCACCCCTCCACTTT.

V and J are TRBV20-1 and TRBJ2-1; 14 nucleotides align to TRBD2. Germline V gene data show CDR1 as DFQATT and CDR2 as SNEGSKA (reference sequence). V lost 5 bases to trimming and J lost 6 bases; unmatched junction nucleotides: 3. This CDR3 is 14 amino acids long. CDR3 DNA: TGCAGTGCTCAGACTAGCGGGAGGGCCAATGAGCAGTTCTTC. Translating it yields CSAQTSGRANEQFF.

This chain joins TRBV7-6 and TRBJ2-5, with D unclear. CDR1 SGHVS and CDR2 FNYEAQ come from the germline V gene. V lost 0 bases and J 1 base, leaving 12 bases between the germline ends. The CDR3 is made up of 16 amino acids. The CDR3 nucleotides read TGTGCCAGCAGCTTAGCCCGCGCAGGTTCCCAAGAGACCCAGTACTTC. Translation gives CASSLARAGSQETQYF.

The CDR3 protein is CASTEGTVQETQYF. DNA of the CDR3: TGTGCCAGCACCGAAGGGACAGTACAGGAGACCCAGTACTTC. The chain links TRBV6-1 to TRBJ2-5; 7 positions match TRBD1. This CDR3 region has 14 residues. Per the germline V gene, CDR1 is MNHNS and CDR2 is SASEGT. Trimming took 7 bases from V and 5 from J; bases not matched to a gene: 10.

The chain joins TRBV13 to TRBJ2-5; the D is unclear. The CDR3 length is 14 residues. Germline lookup yields CDR1 PRHDT and CDR2 FYEKMQ (reference sequence). Trimming stripped 1 base from V and 5 bases from J, with 11 bases between. The CDR3, as DNA: TGTGCCAGCAGCTTAGATCGGGTCTATGAGACCCAGTACTTC. Its translation is CASSLDRVYETQYF.

This clonotype appeared a few times. J is TRBJ2-1 and V is TRBV12-3 or TRBV12-4; possible D gene TRBD2, 5 bases. The CDR3 runs to 17 residues. V was pared by 3 bases and J by 2 bases, with 17 bases between. CDR3 sequence: CASSFSAGEGPYNEQFF. Written as DNA, the CDR3 is TGTGCCAGCAGTTTTAGTGCCGGGGAAGGGCCCTACAATGAGCAGTTCTTC.

The V gene is TRBV20-1, the J gene TRBJ2-1; D remains unclear. The CDR3 covers 16 residues. The germline CDR1 and CDR2 sequences are DFQATT and SNEGSKA (reference sequence). Trimming pared 3 bases from V and 4 bases from J, leaving 19 bases between. The CDR3 loop is CSASSSLAASYNEQFF. The CDR3, as DNA: TGCAGTGCTAGTTCCTCTTTGGCAGCGTCTTACAATGAGCAGTTCTTC.

This clonotype showed up just once. The rearrangement uses TRBV24-1 and TRBJ2-5; 9 nucleotides agree with TRBD2. There are 19 residues in the CDR3. V gave up 1 base and J gave up 0 bases; unmatched junction bases: 11. Germline V gives CDR1 KGHDR, CDR2 SFDVKD. In nucleotides, the CDR3 is TGTGCCACCAGTGATTTAGGACTAGCGAGATTTCGTTACCAAGAGACCCAGTACTTC. Residues: CATSDLGLARFRYQETQYF.

There are a few counts of this clonotype. The chain couples TRBV12-3 or TRBV12-4 to TRBJ2-3, with a possible D match to TRBD2 (6 bases). Deletions cut 4 bases from V and 1 base from J, with 9 bases between. The CDR3 runs 14 residues. The CDR3 DNA reads TGTGCCAGCAGTTCCGTAGCGGGCACAGATACGCAGTATTTT. It is translated as CASSSVAGTDTQYF.

The rearrangement uses TRBV7-9 and TRBJ2-7, with 9 positions matching TRBD1. The CDR3 has 15 residues. From germline, CDR1 is SEHNR and CDR2 FQNEAQ (reference sequence). V was clipped by 3 bases and J by 5 bases; unmatched bases: 8. This chain's CDR3 is CASSFTGTGSHEQYF. The CDR3 region has the DNA TGTGCCAGCAGCTTCACCGGGACAGGGAGCCACGAGCAGTACTTC.

V usage is TRBV28 and J usage is TRBJ2-3; D ambiguous. Per germline, CDR1 MDHEN and CDR2 SYDVKM. V was cut by 6 bases and J by 5 bases, with 9 bases left in between. This CDR3 is 12 amino acids long. The CDR3: CASSPQKDTQYF. In DNA form, the CDR3 reads TGTGCCAGCAGCCCCCAAAAAGATACGCAGTATTTT.

The gene calls are TRBV25-1 and TRBJ2-4; D possibly corresponds to TRBD1 (6 bases). V gave up 5 bases and J gave up 0 bases, with 14 bases separating them. Germline V lookup: CDR1 MGHDK, CDR2 SYGVNS. This CDR3 has 16 residues. In nucleotides, the CDR3 is TGTGCCAGCAGTCCGACAGGTCAAGTAGCCAAAAACATTCAGTACTTC. This sequence encodes CASSPTGQVAKNIQYF.

This clonotype has only a few counts. CDR3 bases: TGTGCCAGCAGCCAAGCACGTACCACAGATACGCAGTATTTT. It specifies CASSQARTTDTQYF. The chain couples TRBV14 to TRBJ2-3; D call uncertain. CDR3 size: 14 residues. Per germline, CDR1 SGHDN and CDR2 FVKESK. Trimming pared 1 base from V and 2 bases from J, leaving 7 bases between.

This clonotype was found a few times. The chain joins TRBV3-1 to TRBJ1-4; TRBD1 might be the D (5 bases). This CDR3 has 15 residues. Germline V gives CDR1 LGHDT, CDR2 YNNKEL (reference sequence). The ends were cut back, 5 bases at V and 3 bases at J, with 13 bases in the middle. This CDR3 is CASSTGGSANEKLFF. Here the CDR3 DNA reads TGTGCCAGCAGCACTGGGGGGTCGGCTAATGAAAAACTGTTTTTT. The whole variable domain, filled in from reference TRBV3-1 and TRBJ1-4, reads DTAVSQTPKYLVTQMGNDKSIKCEQNLGHDTMYWYKQDSKKFLKIMFSYNNKELIINETVPNRFSPKSPDKAHLNLHINSLELGDSAVYFCASSTGGSANEKLFFGSGTQLSVL.

J is TRBJ2-3 and V is TRBV3-1, with D possibly called TRBD1 or TRBD2 (5 bases each). V was clipped by 3 bases and J by 6 bases, with 10 bases between them. This CDR3 has 13 residues. Germline V gene lookup returns CDR1 LGHDT and CDR2 YNNKEL (reference sequence). The CDR3 sequence is CASSHPWGDTQYF. CDR3 bases: TGTGCCAGCAGCCACCCCTGGGGGGATACGCAGTATTTT.

This clonotype came up a few times. The V gene is TRBV25-1, the J gene TRBJ2-4, with D uncertain. CDR3 length: 13 amino acids. Germline V CDR1 and CDR2: MGHDK, SYGVNS. V lost 1 base, J lost 7 bases, and 8 bases lay in between. The CDR3 is CASSESSLNIQYF. Written as DNA, the CDR3 is TGTGCCAGCAGTGAATCTAGTTTGAACATTCAGTACTTC.

This clonotype was detected only a few times. The chain employs TRBV12-3 or TRBV12-4 and TRBJ2-1; tentative D call: TRBD1 (6 bases). This CDR3 region has 15 residues. V was clipped by 4 bases and J by 4 bases, with 14 bases between them. DNA for the CDR3: TGTGCCAGCAGTTCCGGACAGAGCAATTACAATGAGCAGTTCTTC. Amino acid sequence: CASSSGQSNYNEQFF.

Only a few counts were recorded for this clonotype. V usage is TRBV2 and J usage is TRBJ2-4; a weak D match, TRBD2 (6 bases). CDR1 and CDR2 (germline): SNHLY, FYNNEI. The CDR3 is 14 amino acids. With 6 bases removed from V and 5 bases from J, the gap between germline ends came to 14 bases. CDR3 in DNA: TGTGCCAGCAGCGCTGGAGGGACCCAAAACATTCAGTACTTC. Amino acid sequence: CASSAGGTQNIQYF.

This chain connects TRBV5-1 to TRBJ2-1, with D unresolved. The V end lost 0 bases, the J end lost 5 bases, and 9 bases lay between the germline ends. CDR1 and CDR2 (germline): SGHRS, YFSETQ. This CDR3 contains 14 residues. CDR3 protein: CASSLGGIHNEQFF. As DNA, the CDR3 is TGCGCCAGCAGCTTGGGGGGTATTCACAATGAGCAGTTCTTC.

This clonotype was observed many times. The rearrangement uses TRBV5-1 and TRBJ1-5; D is perhaps TRBD1 (6 bases). Germline lookup yields CDR1 SGHRS and CDR2 YFSETQ. CDR3 length equals 14 residues. V was trimmed by 0 bases and J by 3 bases, leaving 7 bases between them. The CDR3 region has the DNA TGCGCCAGCAGCTTGGGGACAGACAATCAGCCCCAGCATTTT. Protein product: CASSLGTDNQPQHF.

The genes are TRBV29-1 and TRBJ2-3; D remains ambiguous. V gave up 3 bases and J gave up 3 bases, with 10 bases separating them. Germline loops: CDR1 SQVTM, CDR2 ANQGSEA. The CDR3 sequence is 13 residues long. The CDR3 region has the DNA TGCAGCGTTGACGGCGTGGGAACAGATACGCAGTATTTT. This codes for CSVDGVGTDTQYF.

The gene calls are TRBV3-1 and TRBJ2-5, with TRBD1 matching 7 bases. The J call may be wrong; the DNA end is better matched by TRBJ2-7. CDR1 is LGHDT, CDR2 YNNKEL, per germline (reference sequence). The CDR3 contains 16 residues. The CDR3 protein is CASSQATGTASYEQYF. CDR3 sequence (DNA): TGTGCCAGCAGCCAGGCAACCGGGACAGCATCCTACGAGCAGTACTTC.

The chain has TRBV11-2 and TRBJ2-1; 9 bases map to TRBD2. Unmatched junction bases numbered 10, after V lost 6 bases and J lost 7 bases. This CDR3 spans 15 amino acids. Germline V CDR1 and CDR2: SGHAT, FQNNGV. The CDR3 DNA reads as TGTGCCAGCAGTCTTACGACTAGCGGCATAAATGAGCAGTTCTTC. Amino acids: CASSLTTSGINEQFF. Looking up the rest from reference TRBV11-2 and TRBJ2-1 gives the full variable domain: EAGVAQSPRYKIIEKRQSVAFWCNPISGHATLYWYQQILGQGPKLLIQFQNNGVVDDSQLPKDRFSAERLKGVDSTLKIQPAKLEDSAVYLCASSLTTSGINEQFFGPGTRLTVL.

The rearrangement uses TRBV7-3 and TRBJ2-3; D uncertain. Germline CDR1 is SGHTA and CDR2 is FQGTGA. This CDR3 has 13 residues. With 1 base removed from V and 4 bases from J, the gap between germline ends came to 6 bases. This chain's CDR3 is CASSLNSADTQYF. CDR3 DNA sequence: TGTGCCAGCAGCTTAAATTCTGCAGATACGCAGTATTTT.

This clonotype was seen ten or more times. The rearrangement links TRBV5-1 to TRBJ1-2; TRBD1 matches at 8 bases. Unmatched junction bases numbered 0, after V lost 3 bases and J lost 2 bases. Germline lookup yields CDR1 SGHRS and CDR2 YFSETQ. This CDR3 has 13 amino acids. The CDR3, as DNA: TGCGCCAGCAGCTGGGACAGGAACTATGGCTACACCTTC. Translating it yields CASSWDRNYGYTF.